Below are 14 T cell receptor beta chains sequenced from a single sample in a study of vaccination effects on CD4 cells after COVID-19. For these receptors, no antigen is known. ViraFEST used viral peptide pools to expand antigen-specific CD4+ T cells before sequencing. Once cultured for under 11 days, the cells underwent separation to obtain CD4+ T cells. According to the study, vaccine recipients showed no prior SARS-CoV-2 infection and negative nucleocapsid antibodies. Produced via immunoSEQ multiplex PCR; TCRdb's table is partial and in-frame only. The sample includes about 73,000 clones, approximately 75% of them seen just once. This specimen consisted of CD4+ T cells from PBMCs cultured with HCoV-NL63 spike peptides, obtained before COVID-19 vaccination. The source of these receptors is a human donor who received a COVID-19 vaccine.

This clone was seen once. The chain links TRBV4-1 to TRBJ2-1; 7 bases are a match to TRBD2. Germline CDR1 reads MGHRA; CDR2 reads YSYEKL. The CDR3 contains 16 residues. Trimming removed 2 bases from V and 0 bases from J; junction bases left unmatched: 4. The CDR3 loop is CASSQTGGTSYNEQFF. The CDR3 nucleotides are TGCGCCAGCAGCCAAACCGGGGGGACCTCCTACAATGAGCAGTTCTTC.

V usage is TRBV9 and J usage is TRBJ1-2, with 12 bases that match TRBD1. The J segment lost 2 bases and the V segment lost 4 bases, leaving 6 bases of the junction unmatched. CDR1 is SGDLS, CDR2 YYNGEE, per germline. The CDR3 covers 16 residues. Here the CDR3 reads CASSPRGTGGNYGYTF. CDR3 bases: TGTGCCAGCAGCCCCCGTGGGACAGGGGGCAACTATGGCTACACCTTC.

The CDR3 DNA reads TGTGCCAGTAGTATAGGGGTGGAGACAGATACGCAGTATTTT. It codes for CASSIGVETDTQYF. This sequence joins TRBV19 and TRBJ2-3; D unresolved. The length of the CDR3 is 14 residues. Germline V gives CDR1 LNHDA, CDR2 SQIVND (reference sequence). Trimming removed 1 base at V and 3 bases at J, with 8 bases between.

This chain uses TRBV19 with TRBJ1-5; weak D call: TRBD1 (6 bases). This CDR3 has 16 amino acids. Germline CDR1 is LNHDA and CDR2 is SQIVND (reference sequence). Trimming left V 7 bases short and J 3 bases short, with 19 bases between. The CDR3 DNA reads TGTGCCAGTACCCCCGGGGGGGCGCGGATCAATCAGCCCCAGCATTTT. Amino acids: CASTPGGARINQPQHF.

The chain joins TRBV19 to TRBJ1-6; perhaps TRBD1 as D (5 bases). The CDR3 is 14 amino acids. CDR1 LNHDA and CDR2 SQIVND come from the germline V gene (reference sequence). With 0 bases removed from V and 9 bases from J, the gap between germline ends came to 9 bases. CDR3 loop: CASSIELGVSPLHF. DNA of the CDR3: TGTGCCAGTAGTATAGAGTTAGGGGTTTCACCCCTCCACTTT.

Only one count was recorded for this clone. V is TRBV6-1 and J is TRBJ1-5; no definite D call. With 1 base removed from V and 0 bases from J, the gap between germline ends came to 19 bases. Germline-derived CDR1 and CDR2 are MNHNS and SASEGT. There are 19 residues in the CDR3. This chain's CDR3 is CASSEEGLSRPNSNQPQHF. The CDR3 nucleotides are TGTGCCAGCAGTGAAGAAGGACTTAGCCGGCCCAATAGCAATCAGCCCCAGCATTTT.

V is TRBV6-1 and J is TRBJ1-5; the D gene is possibly TRBD1 (5 bases). The germline CDR1 and CDR2 sequences are MNHNS and SASEGT. V was pared by 6 bases and J by 9 bases, with 21 bases between. The CDR3 consists of 15 residues. The CDR3 DNA follows: TGTGCCAGCAGGTTCCAGGGCGTTGCGGATCTGCCCCAGCATTTT. Residues: CASRFQGVADLPQHF.

The V and J genes are TRBV12-5 and TRBJ1-2, with 10 bases matching TRBD1. V gave up 1 base and J gave up 7 bases; unmatched junction bases: 9. Germline lookup yields CDR1 LGHNT and CDR2 FRNRAP. CDR3 length equals 16 residues. The CDR3 region is CASGLGGTGDLAGYTF. The CDR3 nucleotides read TGTGCTAGTGGTTTGGGCGGGACAGGGGATTTGGCTGGCTACACCTTC.

Relative to its sample, this clone is large. The CDR3 sequence: CASSDSYLSTDTQYF. CDR3 DNA: TGTGCCAGCAGCGACAGCTACCTTAGCACAGATACGCAGTATTTT. The gene calls are TRBV7-2 and TRBJ2-3; maybe TRBD1 (5 bases). V was clipped by 5 bases and J by 0 bases, with 12 bases between them. CDR3 length: 15 amino acids. The germline V gene has CDR1 SGHTA and CDR2 FQGNSA.

V gene TRBV29-1 combines with J gene TRBJ1-1; D unresolved. This CDR3 has 11 amino acids. Trimming removed 3 bases at V and 5 bases at J, with 7 bases between. Per the germline V gene, CDR1 is SQVTM and CDR2 is ANQGSEA. This CDR3 is CSVDGRTEAFF. In nucleotides, the CDR3 is TGCAGCGTTGACGGCAGAACTGAAGCTTTCTTT.

The V and J genes are TRBV7-2 and TRBJ1-2; TRBD1 matches 7 bases. The ends lost 4 bases at V and 4 bases at J; junction bases unmatched: 6. The CDR3 loop spans 14 amino acids. CDR1 SGHTA and CDR2 FQGNSA come from the germline V gene. CDR3 nucleotides: TGTGCCAGCAGCTCATCGACAGGGTTCTATGGCTACACCTTC. Protein product: CASSSSTGFYGYTF.

The CDR3 nucleotides are TGTGCCACCAGCAGAGATCGAAGTCGGGGACAGGGAATTGAGAGGACCGGGGAGCTGTTTTTT. Protein: CATSRDRSRGQGIERTGELFF. V usage is TRBV15 and J usage is TRBJ2-2, with 9 bases matching TRBD1. CDR1 and CDR2 (germline): LNHNV, YYDKDF (reference sequence). The CDR3 has 21 residues. V was pared by 0 bases and J by 5 bases, with 19 bases of the junction left unmatched.

This chain links TRBV7-3 with TRBJ2-5; TRBD2 matches at 7 bases. The CDR3 covers 13 residues. Losses at the gene ends were 3 bases for V and 2 bases for J; bases not matched to a gene: 0. Germline lookup yields CDR1 SGHTA and CDR2 FQGTGA. In DNA, the CDR3 is TGTGCCAGCAGCTTGGGGGGGCAAGAGACCCAGTACTTC. Its translation: CASSLGGQETQYF.

The J gene is TRBJ1-2, the V gene TRBV28, with a tentative D call TRBD1 (5 bases). The CDR3 is 15 amino acids. The V gene's germline CDR1 is MDHEN and CDR2 SYDVKM. V lost 7 bases and J 3 bases, leaving 18 bases between the germline ends. CDR3 nucleotide sequence: TGTGCCAGCATCATGGGAGGGAGCAGGGACTATGGCTACACCTTC. This sequence encodes CASIMGGSRDYGYTF.